The following is a T cell receptor beta chain sequence with its context. Its antigen is not identified. Germline V lookup: CDR1 MNHNS, CDR2 SASEGT. The V end was cut by 1 base, the J end by 2 bases, with 9 bases between. The CDR3 consists of 15 residues. The sample originates from a study of T cell responses to AZD1222 COVID-19 vaccine. Study-wide results and caveats: A rise in Spike-specific TCR breadth and depth followed two AZD1222 doses.

Assay: immunoSEQ multiplex PCR; the TCRdb copy retains only in-frame clones and omits some. Of around 58,000 clones in the sample, 80% to 90% were seen once. This receptor was obtained from an adult in good health. This rearrangement joins TRBV6-1 to TRBJ1-3, with a weak D call TRBD1 (6 bases). Material: peripheral blood, obtained on day 0 of AZD1222 vaccination. CDR3 coding DNA: TGTGCCAGCAGTGAAGGGGGGCAGGCTGGAAACACCATATATTTT. It encodes CASSEGGQAGNTIYF.